This T cell receptor beta chain was retrieved from a study of beta chain features in type 1 diabetes. All of the isolated RNA was reverse transcribed, so expressed TCRB transcripts were sequenced. The assay was immunoSEQ multiplex PCR, and TCRdb's table has in-frame clones only and misses some. This sample carries 390,000 or so clones, about 14% of them seen once, and the ten largest clones take around 0.035%. From germline, CDR1 is SGDLS and CDR2 YYNGEE. This CDR3 is built from 16 residues. J lost 5 bases, V lost 5 bases, and 10 bases had no gene match. The clonotype comes from a man aged 25-45 years in good health. V gene TRBV9 combines with J gene TRBJ2-1; 10 bases are shared with TRBD1. The source material was naive CD4+ T cells from blood. CDR3 nucleotides: TGTGCCAGCAGTGGCTATGACAGGGGGCTAGACAATGAGCAGTTCTTC. This gives the protein CASSGYDRGLDNEQFF.